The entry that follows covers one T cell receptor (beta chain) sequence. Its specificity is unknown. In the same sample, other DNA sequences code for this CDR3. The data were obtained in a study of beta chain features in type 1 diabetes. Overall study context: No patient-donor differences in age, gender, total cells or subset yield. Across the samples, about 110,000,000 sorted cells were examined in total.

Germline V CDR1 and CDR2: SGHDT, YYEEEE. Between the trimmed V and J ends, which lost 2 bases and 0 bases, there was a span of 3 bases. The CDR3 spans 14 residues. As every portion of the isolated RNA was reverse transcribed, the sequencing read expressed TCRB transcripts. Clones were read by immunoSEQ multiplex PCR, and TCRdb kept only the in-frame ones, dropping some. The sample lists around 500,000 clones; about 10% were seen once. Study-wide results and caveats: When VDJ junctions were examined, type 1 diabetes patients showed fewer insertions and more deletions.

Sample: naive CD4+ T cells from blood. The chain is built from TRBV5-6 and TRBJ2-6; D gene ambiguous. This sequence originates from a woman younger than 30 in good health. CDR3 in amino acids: CASSFRSGANVLTF. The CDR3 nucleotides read TGTGCCAGCAGCTTCCGCTCTGGGGCCAACGTCCTGACTTTC.